This T cell receptor (beta chain) was recovered during a study of vaccination effects on CD4 cells after COVID-19. For the study at large: Researchers obtained post-vaccine samples at a median of 72 days past the second dose.

Cultured cells yielded isolated CD4+ T cells after approximately nine days. Participants were given two doses of BNT162b2 or mRNA-1273 vaccine. In regard to this clone: What it recognizes is unknown.

CDR1 is SGHRS, CDR2 YFSETQ, per germline. This CDR3 contains 16 residues. The V end lost 0 bases, the J end lost 1 base, and 13 bases lay between the germline ends. The assay was immunoSEQ multiplex PCR, and TCRdb's table has in-frame clones only and misses some. The sample lists 37,000 or so clones; approximately 70% were seen once. General study findings and limits: Healthy vaccine recipients' vaccine-induced clones were almost all SARS-CoV-2 mono-reactive.

This chain connects TRBV5-1 to TRBJ2-5; possibly TRBD1 for D (7 bases). The sample in question was CD4+ T cells from PBMCs cultured without peptide, obtained after COVID-19 vaccination. The receptor was isolated from a human donor who received a COVID-19 vaccine. Here the CDR3 reads CASSLDPQGGQETQYF. CDR3 bases: TGCGCCAGCAGCTTGGACCCTCAGGGGGGCCAAGAGACCCAGTACTTC. Variable domain in full (rest from reference TRBV5-1 and TRBJ2-5): KAGVTQTPRYLIKTRGQQVTLSCSPISGHRSVSWYQQTPGQGLQFLFEYFSETQRNKGNFPGRFSGRQFSNSRSEMNVSTLELGDSALYLCASSLDPQGGQETQYFGPGTRLLVL.